Listed here are 27 T cell receptor beta chains from one sample, sequenced in a study of human T cells and chemical hapten exposure. Time point here: patch test 1, 2 weeks after DPC sensitization. The treatment: therapeutic diphenylcyclopropenone sensitization with weekly scalp DPC. TCRdb recomputed calls from the RACE reads with MiXCR, one row per CDR3 protein. The table shows 80,000 or so distinct CDR3 sequences, with approximately 11% occurring only once. Here the sequenced sample was whole blood, taken in connection with sensitization to the hapten diphenylcyclopropenone (DPC). The receptors stem from a woman between 50 and 59 years old with alopecia areata. Some clones in this sample may be carry-over from other donors' samples.

This clonotype occurred a few times. This sequence joins TRBV4-2 and TRBJ2-6; a weak D match, TRBD2 (6 bases). The CDR3 has 17 residues. Germline CDR1 LGHNA, CDR2 YNFKEQ. V dropped 2 bases and J dropped 0 bases, with 11 bases sitting between them. The CDR3 DNA reads TGTGCCAGCAGCCAATTAGCGGCAACCTCTGGGGCCAACGTCCTGACTTTC. The encoded protein is CASSQLAATSGANVLTF.

This clonotype showed up just a few times. The rearrangement links TRBV19 to TRBJ2-3; D is undetermined. CDR3 size: 12 residues. CDR1 and CDR2 (germline): LNHDA, SQIVND (reference sequence). V lost 9 bases and J lost 1, with 8 bases in between. This chain's CDR3 is CASLPGTDTQYF. As DNA, the CDR3 is TGTGCCAGCCTTCCGGGCACAGATACGCAGTATTTT.

This clonotype was seen only a few times. The rearrangement links TRBV12-3 or TRBV12-4 to TRBJ1-1, with 7 bases aligning to TRBD1. CDR3 length: 14 residues. V shed 7 bases and J 3 bases; nucleotides not matched to a gene: 8. The CDR3 DNA is TGTGCCAGCACCCGAGACAGGGCCGACACTGAAGCTTTCTTT. This translates into CASTRDRADTEAFF.

This clonotype was counted at least ten times. V usage is TRBV5-6 and J usage is TRBJ1-1; D may be TRBD1 (5 bases). CDR1 and CDR2 from the germline V gene are SGHDT and YYEEEE. Trimming removed 4 bases at V and 4 bases at J, with 14 bases between. This CDR3 spans 14 amino acids. The CDR3 reads CASSKIQGTTEAFF. CDR3 in DNA: TGTGCCAGCAGCAAAATTCAGGGTACCACTGAAGCTTTCTTT.

This clonotype was seen at least ten times. The chain joins TRBV18 to TRBJ2-6; perhaps TRBD1 as D (6 bases). The V gene lost 5 bases and the J gene lost 1 base, with 9 bases spanning the gap. This CDR3 is built from 15 residues. Germline V gene sequence: CDR1 KGHSH, CDR2 LQKENI. The CDR3 DNA reads TGTGCCAGCTCATCCACAGGGTCTGGGGCCAACGTCCTGACTTTC. Its translation: CASSSTGSGANVLTF.

The table lists this clonotype with a few counts. The chain recombines TRBV29-1 with TRBJ1-2; tentative D call: TRBD1 (5 bases). CDR1 is SQVTM, CDR2 ANQGSEA, per germline. V lost 5 bases and J 6 bases, leaving 13 bases between the germline ends. This CDR3 is 12 amino acids long. The CDR3 nucleotides are TGCAGCGTTAAGGGGACGCCGGATGGCTACACCTTC. As protein: CSVKGTPDGYTF.

The DNA of the CDR3 is TGTGCCAGCAGCCAAGGACCCGCTAACTATGGCTACACCTTC. Amino acids: CASSQGPANYGYTF. V is TRBV3-1 and J is TRBJ1-2; D remains ambiguous. Trimming stripped 1 base from V and 0 bases from J, with 6 bases between. The V gene's germline CDR1 is LGHDT and CDR2 YNNKEL (reference sequence). This CDR3 has 14 amino acids.

This clonotype occurred many times. The chain uses TRBV29-1 and TRBJ2-1; D uncertain. V lost 4 bases to trimming and J lost 12 bases, with 13 bases between them. Germline loops: CDR1 SQVTM, CDR2 ANQGSEA. The CDR3 has 11 residues. This CDR3 is CSVAPQTGQFF. The CDR3 coding sequence is TGCAGCGTTGCCCCCCAGACTGGGCAGTTCTTC.

This clonotype was observed once. The rearrangement uses TRBV20-1 and TRBJ2-3; TRBD2 agrees at 7 bases. This CDR3 is built from 14 residues. Trimming removed 6 bases from V and 0 bases from J; junction bases left unmatched: 6. Germline assignment: CDR1 DFQATT and CDR2 SNEGSKA (reference sequence). The CDR3 DNA reads TGCAGTGCGTCGCTAGCGGCAAGCACAGATACGCAGTATTTT. The encoded protein is CSASLAASTDTQYF.

There are many counts of this clonotype. The J gene is TRBJ1-5, the V gene TRBV4-2; TRBD1 might be the D (5 bases). Per germline, CDR1 LGHNA and CDR2 YNFKEQ. V was shortened by 4 bases and J by 6 bases, with 28 bases between the two germline ends. This CDR3 is built from 19 residues. The CDR3 here is CASSLGGGQGRGPVQPQHF. CDR3 in DNA: TGTGCCAGCAGCCTCGGTGGTGGTCAGGGTCGGGGTCCTGTTCAGCCCCAGCATTTT.

This clonotype was seen more than once but under ten times. V usage is TRBV6-5 and J usage is TRBJ1-5; D remains ambiguous. V lost 6 bases and J 1 base, leaving 10 bases between the germline ends. Germline assignment: CDR1 MNHEY and CDR2 SVGAGI. The CDR3 is 14 residues long. Here the CDR3 DNA reads TGTGCCAGCAGGGGAGCGAGCAGCAATCAGCCCCAGCATTTT. Translation: CASRGASSNQPQHF.

The sample holds a few counts of this clonotype. The V and J genes are TRBV28 and TRBJ1-2, with D uncertain. V lost 6 bases, J lost 0 bases, and 8 bases lay in between. Germline lookup yields CDR1 MDHEN and CDR2 SYDVKM. This CDR3 is 13 amino acids long. The CDR3 nucleotides are TGTGCCAGCAGCCAGACTACTAACTATGGCTACACCTTC. It encodes CASSQTTNYGYTF.

This clonotype was observed many times. The V and J genes are TRBV29-1 and TRBJ2-3, with 9 positions matching TRBD1. CDR3 length equals 11 residues. Germline trimming cut 8 bases from V and 8 bases from J; bases unmatched to any gene: 5. Germline V lookup: CDR1 SQVTM, CDR2 ANQGSEA. For the CDR3, the DNA is TGCAGCCCTAGGACAGGGGCTACGCAGTATTTT. The encoded protein is CSPRTGATQYF.

This clonotype was observed many times. This chain links TRBV9 with TRBJ2-7; TRBD1 might be the D (6 bases). From germline, CDR1 is SGDLS and CDR2 YYNGEE. This CDR3 spans 13 amino acids. V gave up 0 bases and J gave up 6 bases, with 10 bases separating them. The CDR3 sequence is CASSVVGGGEQYF. CDR3 in DNA: TGTGCCAGCAGCGTAGTTGGGGGCGGCGAGCAGTACTTC. Full variable domain (missing parts from reference TRBV9 and TRBJ2-7): DSGVTQTPKHLITATGQRVTLRCSPRSGDLSVYWYQQSLDQGLQFLIQYYNGEERAKGNILERFSAQQFPDLHSELNLSSLELGDSALYFCASSVVGGGEQYFGPGTRLTVT.

This clonotype was observed at least ten times. The V call is TRBV13, the J call TRBJ2-2, with D uncertain. Per germline, CDR1 PRHDT and CDR2 FYEKMQ (reference sequence). The CDR3 consists of 16 residues. Trimming left V 2 bases short and J 5 bases short, with 15 bases between. The DNA for the CDR3 is TGTGCCAGCAGCTTATCGGTGCAGTCTTGGACCGGGGAGCTGTTTTTT. This translates into CASSLSVQSWTGELFF.

This clonotype was detected a few times. J is TRBJ2-6 and V is TRBV6-1, with D tentatively TRBD1 or TRBD2 (5 bases each). The germline V and J ends were trimmed by 10 bases and 0 bases, with 19 bases remaining between them. Germline V CDR1 and CDR2: MNHNS, SASEGT. The CDR3 is 17 residues long. CDR3 protein: CATEIGTFTSGANVLTF. The CDR3 DNA sequence: TGTGCCACCGAGATTGGGACCTTCACCTCTGGGGCCAACGTCCTGACTTTC.

This clonotype was observed at least ten times. The chain employs TRBV30 and TRBJ1-6; TRBD1 might be the D (5 bases). Germline V gene sequence: CDR1 GTSNPN, CDR2 SVGIG (reference sequence). The V end was cut by 2 bases, the J end by 0 bases, with 20 bases between. This CDR3 spans 19 amino acids. The CDR3 protein is CAWSRGREPSSSYNSPLHF. The CDR3 coding sequence is TGTGCCTGGAGTAGGGGCAGGGAACCATCGAGCTCCTATAATTCACCCCTCCACTTT.

This clonotype has only a few counts. The V and J genes are TRBV9 and TRBJ2-7, with 12 positions matching TRBD2. V was pared by 3 bases and J by 5 bases, with 12 bases of the junction left unmatched. The CDR3 covers 17 residues. Germline V lookup: CDR1 SGDLS, CDR2 YYNGEE. CDR3 amino acids: CASSARQTTSGSNEQYF. The CDR3 region has the DNA TGTGCCAGCAGCGCCCGACAAACGACTAGCGGGAGCAACGAGCAGTACTTC.

This clonotype was counted many times. The rearrangement links TRBV6-6 to TRBJ2-2; 7 bases map to TRBD2. Germline trimming cut 5 bases from V and 6 bases from J; bases unmatched to any gene: 6. The V gene's germline CDR1 is MNHNY and CDR2 SVGAGI (reference sequence). CDR3 length: 14 amino acids. This chain's CDR3 is CASSPAGTAGELFF. In nucleotides, the CDR3 is TGTGCCAGCAGTCCAGCGGGAACAGCCGGGGAGCTGTTTTTT.

This clonotype was found a few times. The rearrangement joins TRBV5-1 to TRBJ2-3; TRBD2 agrees at 10 bases. CDR3 length: 15 residues. V lost 0 bases and J lost 7; bases outside the gene matches: 5. CDR1 and CDR2 (germline): SGHRS, YFSETQ. The CDR3 sequence is CASSLGTSGGNTQYF. For the CDR3, the DNA is TGCGCCAGCAGCTTGGGGACTAGCGGCGGGAATACGCAGTATTTT.

This clonotype has a handful of counts. The gene calls are TRBV21-1 and TRBJ1-2. TRBV21-1 represents a pseudogene. This CDR3 is 12 amino acids long. CDR3 in DNA: TGTGCCAGCAGCAAAGCACACTATGGCTACACCTTC. Translated: CASSKAHYGYTF.

The V gene is TRBV20-1, the J gene TRBJ2-1; 7 bases fit TRBD2. V lost 1 base and J lost 4; bases outside the gene matches: 7. CDR1 is DFQATT and CDR2 is SNEGSKA in the germline V gene (reference sequence). The CDR3 length is 15 residues. The CDR3 DNA is TGCAGTGCTAGAGCTGGCGGGGGTCCGTACAATGAGCAGTTCTTC. Amino acids: CSARAGGGPYNEQFF.

In this sample, this clonotype turned up a few times. This chain joins TRBV20-1 and TRBJ1-3; no reliable D call. The CDR3 contains 12 residues. The germline gives CDR1 DFQATT, CDR2 SNEGSKA (reference sequence). The V end lost 3 bases, the J end lost 2 bases, and 5 bases lay between the germline ends. Here the CDR3 DNA reads TGCAGTGCTAGGGGCGCTGGAAACACCATATATTTT. The encoded protein is CSARGAGNTIYF.

This clonotype turned up a few times. V usage is TRBV18 and J usage is TRBJ1-6; 7 bases align to TRBD1. V dropped 3 bases and J dropped 5; count of bases not matched to a gene: 1. Germline loops: CDR1 KGHSH, CDR2 LQKENI. The CDR3 covers 14 residues. In DNA form, the CDR3 reads TGTGCCAGCTCACCGGGACAGAATAATTCACCCCTCCACTTT. Translated, it gives CASSPGQNNSPLHF.

The chain uses TRBV11-2 and TRBJ2-7; the match to TRBD1 covers 9 bases. V gave up 4 bases and J gave up 3 bases; unmatched junction bases: 10. Per the germline V gene, CDR1 is SGHAT and CDR2 is FQNNGV. CDR3 length: 16 residues. The CDR3 loop is CASSSPGTGKSYEQYF. The CDR3 DNA reads as TGTGCCAGCAGCTCCCCGGGGACAGGGAAAAGCTACGAGCAGTACTTC.

This clonotype was seen many times. The chain carries TRBV7-2 and TRBJ1-1, with D possibly being TRBD1 (6 bases). V was cut by 4 bases and J by 1 base, with 13 bases left in between. The germline CDR1 and CDR2 sequences are SGHTA and FQGNSA. The CDR3 has 15 amino acids. CDR3 in amino acids: CASSWPGQSNTEAFF. The CDR3 coding sequence is TGTGCCAGCAGCTGGCCGGGACAATCGAACACTGAAGCTTTCTTT.

A few counts support this clonotype. The V and J genes are TRBV29-1 and TRBJ2-1, with TRBD2 matching over 7 bases. CDR3 length: 13 residues. J lost 8 bases, V lost 7 bases, and 11 bases had no gene match. In germline, CDR1 is SQVTM, CDR2 ANQGSEA. The DNA of the CDR3 is TGCAGCGGCCTAGCGGCGGCTTGGGATGAGCAGTTCTTC. Its protein product is CSGLAAAWDEQFF.